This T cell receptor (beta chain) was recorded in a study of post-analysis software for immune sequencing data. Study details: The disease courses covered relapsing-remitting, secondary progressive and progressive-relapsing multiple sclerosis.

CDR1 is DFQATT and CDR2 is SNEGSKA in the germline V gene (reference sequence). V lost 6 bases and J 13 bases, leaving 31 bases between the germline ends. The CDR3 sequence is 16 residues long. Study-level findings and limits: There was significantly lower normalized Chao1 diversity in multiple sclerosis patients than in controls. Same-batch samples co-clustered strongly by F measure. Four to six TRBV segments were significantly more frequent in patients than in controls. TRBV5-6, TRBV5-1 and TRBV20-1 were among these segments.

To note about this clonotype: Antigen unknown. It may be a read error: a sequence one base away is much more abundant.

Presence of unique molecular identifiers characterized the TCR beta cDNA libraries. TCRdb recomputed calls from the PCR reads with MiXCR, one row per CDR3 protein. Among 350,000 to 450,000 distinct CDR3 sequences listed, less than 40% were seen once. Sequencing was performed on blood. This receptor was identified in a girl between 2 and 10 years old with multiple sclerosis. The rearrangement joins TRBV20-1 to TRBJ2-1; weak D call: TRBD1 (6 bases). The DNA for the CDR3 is TGCAGTGCCAGAAGTGACGGCTGGACAGAGGAAGAGACCCAGTTCTTC. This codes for CSARSDGWTEEETQFF.